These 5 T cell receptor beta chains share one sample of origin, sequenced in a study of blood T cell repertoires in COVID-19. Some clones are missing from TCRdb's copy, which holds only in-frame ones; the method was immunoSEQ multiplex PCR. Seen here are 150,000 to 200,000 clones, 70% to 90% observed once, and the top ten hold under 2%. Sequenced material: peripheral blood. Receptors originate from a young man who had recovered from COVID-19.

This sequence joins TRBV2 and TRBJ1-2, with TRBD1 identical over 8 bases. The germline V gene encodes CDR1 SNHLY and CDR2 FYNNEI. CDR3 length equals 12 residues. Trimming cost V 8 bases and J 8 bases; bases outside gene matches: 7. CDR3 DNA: TGTGCCAGCCACGGGACAGGCGTAGGCTACACCTTC. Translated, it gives CASHGTGVGYTF.

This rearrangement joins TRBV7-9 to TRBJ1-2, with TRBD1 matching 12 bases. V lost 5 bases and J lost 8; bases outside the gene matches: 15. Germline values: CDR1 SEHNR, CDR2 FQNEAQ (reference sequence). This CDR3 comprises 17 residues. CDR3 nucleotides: TGTGCCAGCAGCGACCGAACCCCGGGACAGGGGGCGCGGGGCTACACCTTC. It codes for CASSDRTPGQGARGYTF.

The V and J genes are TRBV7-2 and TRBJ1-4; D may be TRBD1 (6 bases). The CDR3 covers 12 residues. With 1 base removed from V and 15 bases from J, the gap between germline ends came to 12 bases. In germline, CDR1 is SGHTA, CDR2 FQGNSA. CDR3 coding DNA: TGTGCCAGCAGCTTAGTAAACAGGGCATTGTTTTTT. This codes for CASSLVNRALFF.

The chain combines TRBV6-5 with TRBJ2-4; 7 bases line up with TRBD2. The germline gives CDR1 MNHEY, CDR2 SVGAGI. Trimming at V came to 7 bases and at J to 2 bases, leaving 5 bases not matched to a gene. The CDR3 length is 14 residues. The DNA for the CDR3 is TGTGCCAGCACCCGAGCGGGGCCCAAAAACATTCAGTACTTC. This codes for CASTRAGPKNIQYF.

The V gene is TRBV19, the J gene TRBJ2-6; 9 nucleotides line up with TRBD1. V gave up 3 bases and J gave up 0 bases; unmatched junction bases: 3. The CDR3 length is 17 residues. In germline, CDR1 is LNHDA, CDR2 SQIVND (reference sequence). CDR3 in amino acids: CASSIGQGSSGANVLTF. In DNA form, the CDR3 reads TGTGCCAGTAGTATCGGACAGGGGAGCTCTGGGGCCAACGTCCTGACTTTC.